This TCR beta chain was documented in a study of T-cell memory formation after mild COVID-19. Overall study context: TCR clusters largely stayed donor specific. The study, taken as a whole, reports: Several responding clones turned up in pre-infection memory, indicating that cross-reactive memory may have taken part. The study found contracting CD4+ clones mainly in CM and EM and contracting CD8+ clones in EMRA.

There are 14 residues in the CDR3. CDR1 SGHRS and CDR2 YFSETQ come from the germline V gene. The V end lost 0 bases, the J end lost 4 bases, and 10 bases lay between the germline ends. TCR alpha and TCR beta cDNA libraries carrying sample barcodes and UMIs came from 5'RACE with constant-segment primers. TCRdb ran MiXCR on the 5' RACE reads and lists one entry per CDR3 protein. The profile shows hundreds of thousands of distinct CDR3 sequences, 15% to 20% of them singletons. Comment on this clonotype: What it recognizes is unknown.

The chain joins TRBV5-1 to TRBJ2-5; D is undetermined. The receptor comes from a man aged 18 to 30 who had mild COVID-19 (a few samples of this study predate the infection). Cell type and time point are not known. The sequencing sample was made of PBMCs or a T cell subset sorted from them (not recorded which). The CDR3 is CASSLDSGRETQYF. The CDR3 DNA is TGCGCCAGCAGCTTGGACTCGGGTCGAGAGACCCAGTACTTC.